This T cell receptor beta chain emerged from a study of T cell clonality in common variable immunodeficiency. The germline V gene has CDR1 SGHTA and CDR2 FQGNSA. The CDR3 spans 14 residues. Trimming took off 0 bases at V and 5 bases at J, with 9 bases between the two ends. Method: immunoSEQ multiplex PCR; TCRdb's copy keeps in-frame clones and lacks some. The sample contains some 50,000 clones, none of them singletons. Ten or more counts support this clone. The DNA ends 3 residues before the CDR3 does, and the rest of the CDR3 is filled in from the germline J gene. This chain connects TRBV7-2 to TRBJ2-3; D gene ambiguous. The material sequenced was peripheral blood mononuclear cells. The receptor comes from a person between 18 and 75 years old in good health. This CDR3 reads CASSLARAGDTQYF. The covered CDR3 bases are TGTGCCAGCAGCTTAGCGCGTGCAGGAGATACG.